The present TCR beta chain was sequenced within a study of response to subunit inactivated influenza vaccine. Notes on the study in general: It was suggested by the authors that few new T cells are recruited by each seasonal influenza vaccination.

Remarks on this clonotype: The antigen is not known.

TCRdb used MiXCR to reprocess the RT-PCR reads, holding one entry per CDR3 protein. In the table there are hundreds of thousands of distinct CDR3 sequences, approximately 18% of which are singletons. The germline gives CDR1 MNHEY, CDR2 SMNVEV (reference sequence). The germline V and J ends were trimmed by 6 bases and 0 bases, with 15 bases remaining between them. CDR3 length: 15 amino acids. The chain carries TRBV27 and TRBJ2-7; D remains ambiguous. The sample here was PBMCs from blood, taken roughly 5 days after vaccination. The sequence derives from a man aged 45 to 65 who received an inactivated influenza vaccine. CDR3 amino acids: CASSLQVGFSYEQYF. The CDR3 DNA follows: TGTGCCAGCAGCTTACAAGTAGGGTTCTCCTACGAGCAGTACTTC.